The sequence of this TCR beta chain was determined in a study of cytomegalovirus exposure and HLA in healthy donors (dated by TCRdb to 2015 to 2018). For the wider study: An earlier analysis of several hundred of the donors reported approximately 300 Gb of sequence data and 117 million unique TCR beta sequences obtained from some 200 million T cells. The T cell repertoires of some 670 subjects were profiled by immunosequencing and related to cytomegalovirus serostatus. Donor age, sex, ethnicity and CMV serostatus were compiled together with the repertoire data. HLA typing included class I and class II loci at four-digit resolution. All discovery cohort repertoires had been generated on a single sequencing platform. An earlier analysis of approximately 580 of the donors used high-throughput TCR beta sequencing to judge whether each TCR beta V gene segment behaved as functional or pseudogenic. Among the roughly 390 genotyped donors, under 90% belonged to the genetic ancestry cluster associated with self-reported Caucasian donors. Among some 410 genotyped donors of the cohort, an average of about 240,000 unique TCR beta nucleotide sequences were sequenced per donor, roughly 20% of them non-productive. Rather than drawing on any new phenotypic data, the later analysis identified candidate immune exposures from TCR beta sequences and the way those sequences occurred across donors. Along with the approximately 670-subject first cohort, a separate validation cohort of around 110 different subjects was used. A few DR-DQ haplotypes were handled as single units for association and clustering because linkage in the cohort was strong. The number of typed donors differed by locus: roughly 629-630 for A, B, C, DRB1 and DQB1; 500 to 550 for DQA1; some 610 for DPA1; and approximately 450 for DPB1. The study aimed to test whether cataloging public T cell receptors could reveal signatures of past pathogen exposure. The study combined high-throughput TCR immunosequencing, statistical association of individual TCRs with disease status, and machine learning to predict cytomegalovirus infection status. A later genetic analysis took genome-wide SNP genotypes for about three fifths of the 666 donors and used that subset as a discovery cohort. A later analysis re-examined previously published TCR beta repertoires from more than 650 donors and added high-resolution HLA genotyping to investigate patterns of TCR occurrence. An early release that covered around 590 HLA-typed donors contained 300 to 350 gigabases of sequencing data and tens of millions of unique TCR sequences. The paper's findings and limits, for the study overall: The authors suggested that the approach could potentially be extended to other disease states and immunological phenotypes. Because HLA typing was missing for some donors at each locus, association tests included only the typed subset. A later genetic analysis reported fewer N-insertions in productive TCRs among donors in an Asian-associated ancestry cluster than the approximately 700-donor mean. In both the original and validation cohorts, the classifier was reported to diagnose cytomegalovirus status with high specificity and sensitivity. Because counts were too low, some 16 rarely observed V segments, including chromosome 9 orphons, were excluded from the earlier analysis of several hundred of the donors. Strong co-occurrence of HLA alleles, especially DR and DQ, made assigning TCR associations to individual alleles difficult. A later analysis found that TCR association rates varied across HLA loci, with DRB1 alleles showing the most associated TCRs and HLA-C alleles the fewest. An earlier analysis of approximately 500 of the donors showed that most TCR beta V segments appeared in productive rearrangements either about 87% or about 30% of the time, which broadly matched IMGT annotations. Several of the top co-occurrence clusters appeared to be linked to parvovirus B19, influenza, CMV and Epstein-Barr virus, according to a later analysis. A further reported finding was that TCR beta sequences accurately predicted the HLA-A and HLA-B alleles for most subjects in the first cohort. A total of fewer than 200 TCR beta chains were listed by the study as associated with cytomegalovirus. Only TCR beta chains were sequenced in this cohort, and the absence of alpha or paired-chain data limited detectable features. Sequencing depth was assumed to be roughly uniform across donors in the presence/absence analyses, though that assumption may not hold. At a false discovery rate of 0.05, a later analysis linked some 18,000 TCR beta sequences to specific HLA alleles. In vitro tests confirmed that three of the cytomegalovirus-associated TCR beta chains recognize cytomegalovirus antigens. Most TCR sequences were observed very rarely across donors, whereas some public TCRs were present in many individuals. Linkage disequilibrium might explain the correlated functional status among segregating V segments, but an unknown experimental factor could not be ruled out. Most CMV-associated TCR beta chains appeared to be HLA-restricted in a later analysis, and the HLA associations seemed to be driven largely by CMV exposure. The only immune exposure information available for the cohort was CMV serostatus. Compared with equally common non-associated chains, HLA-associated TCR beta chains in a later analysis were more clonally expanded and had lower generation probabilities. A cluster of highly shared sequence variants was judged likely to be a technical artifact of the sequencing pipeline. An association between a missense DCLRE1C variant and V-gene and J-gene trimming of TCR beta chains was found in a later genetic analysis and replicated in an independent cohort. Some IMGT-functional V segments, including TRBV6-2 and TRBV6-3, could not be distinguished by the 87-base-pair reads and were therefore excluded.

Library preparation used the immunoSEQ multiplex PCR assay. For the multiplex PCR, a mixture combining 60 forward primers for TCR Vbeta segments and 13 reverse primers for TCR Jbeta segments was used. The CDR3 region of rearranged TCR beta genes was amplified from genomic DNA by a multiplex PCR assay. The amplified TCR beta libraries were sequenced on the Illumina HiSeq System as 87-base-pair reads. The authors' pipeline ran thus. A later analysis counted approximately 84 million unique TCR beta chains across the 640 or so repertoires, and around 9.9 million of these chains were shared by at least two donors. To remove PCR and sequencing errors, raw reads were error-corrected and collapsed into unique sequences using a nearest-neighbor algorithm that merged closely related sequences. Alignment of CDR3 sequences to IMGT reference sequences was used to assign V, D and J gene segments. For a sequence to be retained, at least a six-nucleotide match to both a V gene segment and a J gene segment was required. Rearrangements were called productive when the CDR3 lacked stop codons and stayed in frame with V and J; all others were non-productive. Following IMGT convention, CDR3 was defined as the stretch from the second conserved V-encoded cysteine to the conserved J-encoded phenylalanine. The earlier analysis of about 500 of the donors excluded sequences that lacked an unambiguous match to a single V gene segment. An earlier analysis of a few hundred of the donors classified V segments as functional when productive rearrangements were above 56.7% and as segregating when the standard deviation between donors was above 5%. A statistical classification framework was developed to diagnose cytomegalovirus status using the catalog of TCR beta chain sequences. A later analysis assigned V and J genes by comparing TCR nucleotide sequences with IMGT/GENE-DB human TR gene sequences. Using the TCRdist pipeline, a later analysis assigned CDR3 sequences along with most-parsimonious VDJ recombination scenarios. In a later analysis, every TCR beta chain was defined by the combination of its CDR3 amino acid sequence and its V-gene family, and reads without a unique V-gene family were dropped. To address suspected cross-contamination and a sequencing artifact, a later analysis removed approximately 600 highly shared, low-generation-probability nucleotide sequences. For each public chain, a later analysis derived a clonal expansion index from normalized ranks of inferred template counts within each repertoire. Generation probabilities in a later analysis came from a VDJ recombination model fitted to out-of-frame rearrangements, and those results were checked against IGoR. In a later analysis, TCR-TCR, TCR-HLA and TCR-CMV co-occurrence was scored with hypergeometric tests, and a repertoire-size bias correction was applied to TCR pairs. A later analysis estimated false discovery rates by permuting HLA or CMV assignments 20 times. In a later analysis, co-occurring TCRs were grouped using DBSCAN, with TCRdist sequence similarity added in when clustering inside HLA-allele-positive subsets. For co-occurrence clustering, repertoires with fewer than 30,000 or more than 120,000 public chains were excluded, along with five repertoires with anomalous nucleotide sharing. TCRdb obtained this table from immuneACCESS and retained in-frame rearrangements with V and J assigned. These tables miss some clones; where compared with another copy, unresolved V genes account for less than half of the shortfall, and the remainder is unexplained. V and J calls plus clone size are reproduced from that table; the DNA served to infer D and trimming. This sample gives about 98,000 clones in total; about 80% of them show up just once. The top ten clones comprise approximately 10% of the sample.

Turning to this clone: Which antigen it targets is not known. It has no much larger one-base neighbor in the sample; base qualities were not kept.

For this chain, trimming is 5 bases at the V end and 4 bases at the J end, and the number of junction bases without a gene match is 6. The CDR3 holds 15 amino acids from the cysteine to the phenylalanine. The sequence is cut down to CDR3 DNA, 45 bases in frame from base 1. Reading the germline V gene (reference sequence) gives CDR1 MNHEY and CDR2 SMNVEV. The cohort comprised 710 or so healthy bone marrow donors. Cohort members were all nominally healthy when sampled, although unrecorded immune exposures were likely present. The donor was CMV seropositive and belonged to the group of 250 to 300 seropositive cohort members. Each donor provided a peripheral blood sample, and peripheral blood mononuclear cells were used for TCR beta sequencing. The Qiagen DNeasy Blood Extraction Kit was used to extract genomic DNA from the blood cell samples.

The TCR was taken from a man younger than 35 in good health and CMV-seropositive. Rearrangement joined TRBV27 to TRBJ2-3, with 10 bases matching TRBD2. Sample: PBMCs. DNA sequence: TGTGCCAGCAGTGAGCGGGGGGGCGATTCAGATACGCAGTATTTT. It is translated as CASSERGGDSDTQYF.